The rows below give T cell receptor beta chains drawn from one sample of a study of T-cell memory formation after mild COVID-19. A single record per CDR3 protein comes from TCRdb applying MiXCR to the 5' RACE reads. The data show under 300,000 distinct CDR3 sequences, approximately 16% seen once. Specimen: PBMCs or a T cell subset sorted from them (not recorded which). Receptors were obtained from a man between 18 and 29 years old who had mild COVID-19 (a few samples of this study predate the infection). Cell type and time point are not known. CDR3s include the opening cysteine and the closing phenylalanine or tryptophan. A D gene is named only where the DNA matches it firmly. The size entry is marked missing in some rows and otherwise reads once, few, many or a size class.

abundance | j_gene | v_gene | d_gene | CDR3nt | CDR3aa
NA | TRBJ2-5 | TRBV20-1 | NA | TGCAGTGCTAGGGGCCGGTTGTGGTACCAAGAGACCCAGTACTTC | CSARGRLWYQETQYF
few | TRBJ1-4 | TRBV20-1 | NA | TGCAGTGCCCGAGCCGGGGGTACGGGTGAAAAACTGTTTTTT | CSARAGGTGEKLFF
NA | TRBJ2-7 | TRBV18 | NA | TGTGCCAGCCGACGTCTAGGGAGCTCCTACGAGCAGTACTTC | CASRRLGSSYEQYF
few | TRBJ2-2 | TRBV5-5 | TRBD1 | TGTGCCAGCAGCTTTCCCGCAGGACAGGAAACTTCGAACACCGGGGAGCTGTTTTTT | CASSFPAGQETSNTGELFF
NA | TRBJ2-2 | TRBV24-1 | NA | TGTGCCACCAGAGGGATCTCCGGGGAGCTGTTTTTT | CATRGISGELFF
few | TRBJ2-5 | TRBV7-2 | TRBD2 | TGTGCCAGCAGCTCCCTAGCGGTCCCTCCAGAGACCCAGTACTTC | CASSSLAVPPETQYF
NA | TRBJ1-5 | TRBV7-9 | NA | TGTGCCAGCCAGAGGGGGGAAATACAGCCCCAGCATTTT | CASQRGEIQPQHF
NA | TRBJ2-1 | TRBV7-3 | NA | TGTGCCAGCAGCCAAACGTCGGGCGAGCAGTTCTTC | CASSQTSGEQFF
few | TRBJ2-7 | TRBV2 | TRBD2 | TGTGCCAGCACCGCGGGGGGGTTGTACGAGCAGTACTTC | CASTAGGLYEQYF
NA | TRBJ2-5 | TRBV4-1 | TRBD2 | TGCGCCAGCAGCCAAGCAAGCGGGGGCGAGACCCAGTACTTC | CASSQASGGETQYF
NA | TRBJ1-2 | TRBV6-5 | TRBD1 | TGTGCCAGCAGTTACTCGACAGGGGGGAACTATGGCTACACCTTC | CASSYSTGGNYGYTF
few | TRBJ1-6 | TRBV27 | TRBD1 | TGTGCCAGCAGTGGACCCTACAGGGGTTTAGGTTCACCCCTCCACTTT | CASSGPYRGLGSPLHF
few | TRBJ2-3 | TRBV20-1 | TRBD2 | TGCAGTGCGGGTGCTAGCGGGGGGTTAGCAGATACGCAGTATTTT | CSAGASGGLADTQYF
once | TRBJ1-3 | TRBV5-1 | TRBD1 | TGCGCCAGCAGCGCCGGACAGGGGGGTGTCGTCATATATTTT | CASSAGQGGVVIYF
NA | TRBJ2-3 | TRBV2 | NA | TGTGCCAGCATGGGGCTCACAGATACGCAGTATTTT | CASMGLTDTQYF
few | TRBJ2-5 | TRBV11-2 | NA | TGTGCCAGCAGACTAGGGGGGCCTGGAGAGACCCAGTACTTC | CASRLGGPGETQYF
many | TRBJ2-2 | TRBV7-2 | NA | TGTGCCAGCAGCCCCTTAGTCGGCGGGGAGCTGTTTTTT | CASSPLVGGELFF
few | TRBJ1-6 | TRBV12-3/TRBV12-4 | NA | TGTGCCAGCAGTCCGATAAGAAGCAGCTATAATTCACCCCTCCACTTT | CASSPIRSSYNSPLHF
few | TRBJ1-5 | TRBV4-3 | NA | TGCGCCAGCAGCCAAGTCTGGGGGTTAGGAAATCAGCCCCAGCATTTT | CASSQVWGLGNQPQHF
few | TRBJ2-3 | TRBV5-1 | TRBD2 | TGCGCCAGCGGGGGACTAGGTCTAGATACGCAGTATTTT | CASGGLGLDTQYF
NA | TRBJ1-1 | TRBV29-1 | NA | TGCAGCGTCACCAGGGGAACATCATGGACTGAAGCTTTCTTT | CSVTRGTSWTEAFF
many | TRBJ1-5 | TRBV29-1 | NA | TGCAGCGTTGGTGGGATTGGGGGTCAGCCCCAGCATTTT | CSVGGIGGQPQHF
few | TRBJ1-4 | TRBV10-1 | NA | TGCGCCAGCAGTGAGTCGACAGCGAATAATGAAAAACTGTTTTTT | CASSESTANNEKLFF
few | TRBJ1-4 | TRBV20-1 | NA | TGCAGTGCTAGTCCCCCCGGAGGGGGTGAAAAACTGTTTTTT | CSASPPGGGEKLFF
once | TRBJ1-2 | TRBV9 | NA | TGTGCCAGCAGCGTAGGGGTTAACTATGGCTACACCTTC | CASSVGVNYGYTF
few | TRBJ2-5 | TRBV5-1 | TRBD2 | TGCGCCAGCAGCTTGGAGGCGGGGGGTTTGGAGACCCAGTACTTC | CASSLEAGGLETQYF
few | TRBJ2-2 | TRBV27 | NA | TGTGCCAGCAGTCCGACGCATAACACCGGGGAGCTGTTTTTT | CASSPTHNTGELFF
NA | TRBJ2-5 | TRBV5-1 | NA | TGCGCCAGCAGCTTTAATTCAGGGGTAGGCGAGACCCAGTACTTC | CASSFNSGVGETQYF
NA | TRBJ2-5 | TRBV5-5 | TRBD2 | TGTGCCAGCAGCTCCTCTAGCGGGGGGGCAGAGGAGACCCAGTACTTC | CASSSSSGGAEETQYF
NA | TRBJ1-2 | TRBV3-1 | TRBD1 | TGTGCCAGCAGCCATTCCGACAGGGCCAACTATGGCTACACCTTC | CASSHSDRANYGYTF
NA | TRBJ1-5 | TRBV29-1 | NA | TGCAGCGTTGAAGATGGGGGCAATCAGCCCCAGCATTTT | CSVEDGGNQPQHF
NA | TRBJ2-7 | TRBV20-1 | NA | TGCAGTGCTCAGGGGACCGTGGGCTACGAGCAGTACTTC | CSAQGTVGYEQYF
NA | TRBJ2-5 | TRBV6-5 | NA | TGTGCCAGCACCTCCCCTACGGTCCAAGAGACCCAGTACTTC | CASTSPTVQETQYF
NA | TRBJ2-5 | TRBV4-2 | TRBD2 | TGTGCCAGCAGCCAAGATGGGCTAGCGGTAAAGACCCAGTACTTC | CASSQDGLAVKTQYF
NA | TRBJ2-3 | TRBV7-9 | NA | TGTGCCAGCAGCCCCCACGGGCGCGGGGAGACAGATACGCAGTATTTT | CASSPHGRGETDTQYF
NA | TRBJ1-1 | TRBV9 | TRBD1 | TGTGCCAGCAGCGCCAGGGGGTCGTTCACTGAAGCTTTCTTT | CASSARGSFTEAFF
NA | TRBJ2-5 | TRBV7-2 | TRBD2 | TGTGCCAGCAGCCCGCCGGGACTAGCGAGTCAAGAGACCCAGTACTTC | CASSPPGLASQETQYF
many | TRBJ2-1 | TRBV20-1 | TRBD2 | TGCAGTGCCGACATAGCGGGGGGATCGGGTGAGCAGTTCTTC | CSADIAGGSGEQFF
NA | TRBJ2-1 | TRBV12-3/TRBV12-4 | TRBD2 | TGTGCCAGCAGTTTATCGGGGGGGCAAAATGAGCAGTTCTTC | CASSLSGGQNEQFF
NA | TRBJ1-1 | TRBV4-3 | NA | TGCGCCAGCAGCCCGGAACCTAGGGGTGAAGCTTTCTTT | CASSPEPRGEAFF
NA | TRBJ2-1 | TRBV20-1 | NA | TGCAGTGCTAGCCGGGGGCCAACCTACAATGAGCAGTTCTTC | CSASRGPTYNEQFF
NA | TRBJ1-1 | TRBV10-3 | NA | TGTGCCATCAGTAGGACATTGAACACTGAAGCTTTCTTT | CAISRTLNTEAFF
NA | TRBJ2-5 | TRBV5-1 | TRBD2 | TGCGCCAGCAGCACAACTAGCGGGGGGGCTCCGAGTTCCCAGTACTTC | CASSTTSGGAPSSQYF
NA | TRBJ1-5 | TRBV4-1 | TRBD1 | TGCGCCAGCAGCCGAGACAGGGGTCGACAGCCCCAGCATTTT | CASSRDRGRQPQHF
many | TRBJ2-2 | TRBV5-1 | NA | TGCGCCAGCAGCTTGAGGGAACAGGACGGGGAGCTGTTTTTT | CASSLREQDGELFF
few | TRBJ2-5 | TRBV12-3/TRBV12-4 | NA | TGTGCCAGCAGCCGGGCCTCGGCGGCAGAGACCCAGTACTTC | CASSRASAAETQYF
NA | TRBJ1-5 | TRBV7-9 | NA | TGTGCCAGCAGCCCCCGGGACGCTAATCAGCCCCAGCATTTT | CASSPRDANQPQHF